This T cell receptor (beta chain) came from a study of blood T cell repertoires in COVID-19. On the study more broadly: Donors in the United States, Italy and Spain gave samples during acute or convalescent COVID-19.

Under the authors' procedure: Cell counts per sample came from amplifying reference gene primers. Only in-frame clones appear in the TCRdb table, and some are missing; sequencing was by immunoSEQ multiplex PCR. The V and J calls and clone size come from that table; D and trimming were worked out from the DNA. The sample has about 220,000 clones, more than 75% seen once; the top ten hold roughly 2.8%. This sequence was found in a man aged 45-60 years who had recovered from COVID-19. The sequencing input was peripheral blood.

The CDR3 sequence: CASSTGFEQYF. In DNA form, the CDR3 reads TGTGCCAGCAGCACAGGGTTCGAGCAGTACTTC. The chain couples TRBV28 to TRBJ2-7, with a possible D match to TRBD1 (6 bases). Deletions cut 6 bases from V and 6 bases from J, with 9 bases between. The germline gives CDR1 MDHEN, CDR2 SYDVKM. The CDR3 totals 11 residues.